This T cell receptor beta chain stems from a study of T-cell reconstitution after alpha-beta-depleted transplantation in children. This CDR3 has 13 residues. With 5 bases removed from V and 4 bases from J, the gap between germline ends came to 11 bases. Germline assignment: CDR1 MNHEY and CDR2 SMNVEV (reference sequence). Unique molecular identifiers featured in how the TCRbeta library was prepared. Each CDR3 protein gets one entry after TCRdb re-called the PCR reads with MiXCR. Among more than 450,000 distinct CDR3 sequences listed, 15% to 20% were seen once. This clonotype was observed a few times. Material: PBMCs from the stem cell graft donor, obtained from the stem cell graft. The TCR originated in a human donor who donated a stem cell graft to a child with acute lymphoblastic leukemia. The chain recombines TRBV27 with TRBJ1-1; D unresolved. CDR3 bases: TGTGCCAGCAGTAGGGTCGGAGGCACTGAAGCTTTCTTT. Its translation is CASSRVGGTEAFF.